The clone carrying this T cell receptor (beta chain) was detected only a few times. Its antigen is as yet unknown. This sample is part of a study of cytomegalovirus exposure and HLA in healthy donors. For the study at large: An earlier analysis identified 110 million or so unique TCR beta sequences in about 190 million T cells. Study results and caveats: Earlier analysis looked at TCR beta V segments, and most were productive about 90% or about 30% of the time. Later work showed greater clonal expansion in HLA-associated TCR beta chains than in equally common others. Across all donors, roughly uniform sequencing depth was an assumption of the presence/absence analyses.

The PCR employed 60 Vbeta primers together with 13 Jbeta primers. The method was immunoSEQ multiplex PCR; TCRdb's version includes in-frame clones alone and lacks a portion of them. The table shows approximately 150,000 clones, with roughly 80% occurring only once. Unmatched junction bases numbered 11, after V lost 3 bases and J lost 8 bases. The CDR3 runs to 16 residues. Germline V gene lookup returns CDR1 MGHDK and CDR2 SYGVNS. This TCR came from a man aged 40-49 years in good health and CMV-seronegative. This chain uses TRBV25-1 with TRBJ1-4; 8 bases map to TRBD1. The specimen sequenced was PBMCs. The CDR3 DNA reads as TGTGCCAGCAGTGACGCACCAGGGGGCGCGAGGGAAAAACTGTTTTTT. The encoded protein is CASSDAPGGAREKLFF.